These 5 T cell receptor beta chains originate from one sample sequenced in a study of shared clonotypes between healthy human individuals. The data were produced by immunoSEQ multiplex PCR, yet TCRdb's version contains in-frame clones alone and is incomplete. The repertoire holds a few million clones, with approximately 95% as singletons. Specimen: naive CD4+ T cells from PBMCs. Stated subset: CD45RA+ positively selected. The source is a man aged 18 to 30 in good health. Some clones in this sample may be carry-over from other donors' samples.

The gene calls are TRBV6-5 and TRBJ1-5; TRBD1 aligns across 8 bases. J gave up 7 bases and V 6 bases, and 11 bases lay outside the gene matches. Per the germline V gene, CDR1 is MNHEY and CDR2 is SVGAGI. This CDR3 contains 15 residues. Here the CDR3 reads CASSYDRGGGQPQHF. Written as DNA, the CDR3 is TGTGCCAGCAGCTACGACAGGGGAGGTGGCCAGCCCCAGCATTTT.

The chain links TRBV11-2 to TRBJ2-7, with 9 bases matching TRBD1. The CDR3 runs to 15 residues. The V and J ends lost 5 bases and 7 bases, in that order; junction bases with no gene match: 12. Per germline, CDR1 SGHAT and CDR2 FQNNGV. The CDR3 DNA follows: TGTGCCAGCAGCGCACCGGGACAGGGCTTGTGGGAGCAGTACTTC. Its protein product is CASSAPGQGLWEQYF.

The chain uses TRBV10-2 and TRBJ1-3, with no clear D. CDR1 and CDR2 (germline): WSHSY, SAAADI. Trimming stripped 4 bases from V and 7 bases from J, with 20 bases between. This CDR3 has 16 amino acids. This CDR3 is CASSALTLPTGNTIYF. In nucleotides, the CDR3 is TGCGCCAGCAGTGCGCTCACACTGCCCACGGGGAACACCATATATTTT.

The chain carries TRBV30 and TRBJ1-1; 7 nucleotides align to TRBD1. Germline CDR1 reads GTSNPN; CDR2 reads SVGIG (reference sequence). The length of the CDR3 is 14 residues. Losses at the gene ends were 1 base for V and 1 base for J; bases not matched to a gene: 3. CDR3 coding DNA: TGTGCCTGGAGTGCGGACAGGAGGAACACTGAAGCTTTCTTT. Its translation: CAWSADRRNTEAFF.

This sequence joins TRBV5-5 and TRBJ2-1, with D perhaps TRBD2 (5 bases). V was trimmed by 0 bases and J by 0 bases, leaving 13 bases between them. Per the germline V gene, CDR1 is SGHKS and CDR2 is YYEKEE (reference sequence). The CDR3 is 17 amino acids. As DNA, the CDR3 is TGTGCCAGCAGCTTGGCTTCTGCGGGTAGCTCCTACAATGAGCAGTTCTTC. Protein: CASSLASAGSSYNEQFF.